These 7 T cell receptor beta chains came from one sample sequenced in a study of blood T cell repertoires in COVID-19. Using immunoSEQ multiplex PCR, the repertoire was profiled, and TCRdb retains in-frame clones only, with some absent. The data show a few hundred thousand clones, 85% seen once. The source material was PBMCs or T cells enriched from blood (not recorded which). These receptors were collected from a man aged 40-50 years who had recovered from COVID-19.

The chain uses TRBV7-9 and TRBJ2-3; TRBD2 matches 7 bases. This CDR3 comprises 15 residues. J gave up 4 bases and V 6 bases, and 10 bases lay outside the gene matches. Germline V gives CDR1 SEHNR, CDR2 FQNEAQ (reference sequence). This chain's CDR3 is CASSTPTSEADTQYF. The CDR3 region has the DNA TGTGCCAGCAGTACCCCTACTAGCGAGGCAGATACGCAGTATTTT.

V usage is TRBV29-1 and J usage is TRBJ2-1, with TRBD2 matching 11 bases. Germline trimming cut 6 bases from V and 3 bases from J; bases unmatched to any gene: 4. In germline, CDR1 is SQVTM, CDR2 ANQGSEA. The CDR3 runs to 14 residues. The CDR3 protein is CSVKTSGVYNEQFF. CDR3 coding DNA: TGCAGCGTGAAGACTAGCGGGGTCTACAATGAGCAGTTCTTC.

Ten or more counts support this clone. V is TRBV20-1 and J is TRBJ2-3, with unresolved D. The length of the CDR3 is 10 residues. Trimming removed 3 bases at V and 5 bases at J, with 3 bases between. Germline V gene lookup returns CDR1 DFQATT and CDR2 SNEGSKA (reference sequence). CDR3 sequence (DNA): TGCAGTGCTAGTCGAGATACGCAGTATTTT. It is translated as CSASRDTQYF.

The rearrangement links TRBV6-6 to TRBJ1-4; D ambiguous. This CDR3 comprises 14 residues. V lost 2 bases and J lost 5, with 9 bases in between. The germline V gene encodes CDR1 MNHNY and CDR2 SVGAGI (reference sequence). The CDR3 loop is CASSYVGENEKLFF. Here the CDR3 DNA reads TGTGCCAGCAGTTACGTCGGGGAAAATGAAAAACTGTTTTTT.

The chain is built from TRBV4-1 and TRBJ2-2; 7 bases align to TRBD2. V lost 0 bases and J lost 1; bases outside the gene matches: 2. CDR1 is MGHRA and CDR2 is YSYEKL in the germline V gene. The CDR3 has 16 amino acids. As DNA, the CDR3 is TGCGCCAGCAGCCAAGAACGCGGGAGGAACACCGGGGAGCTGTTTTTT. Protein sequence: CASSQERGRNTGELFF.

The chain recombines TRBV19 with TRBJ2-7; D might be TRBD2 (5 bases). This CDR3 spans 13 amino acids. V lost 5 bases to trimming and J lost 3 bases, with 11 bases between them. Germline V CDR1 and CDR2: LNHDA, SQIVND (reference sequence). CDR3 DNA: TGTGCCAGTAGTGCCGGGGAAGTCTACGAGCAGTACTTC. It encodes CASSAGEVYEQYF.

This chain connects TRBV3-1 (or the pseudogene TRBV3-2) to TRBJ2-7, with 11 positions matching TRBD1. CDR3 length: 16 amino acids. V dropped 2 bases and J dropped 5; count of bases not matched to a gene: 8. The germline gives CDR1 LGHDT, CDR2 YNNKEL (reference sequence). DNA of the CDR3: TGTGCCAGCAGCCAAAGGACAGGGGGCGCTGAAAACGAGCAGTACTTC. Translated: CASSQRTGGAENEQYF.